This T cell receptor beta chain was recovered during a study of cytomegalovirus exposure and HLA in healthy donors. Overall study findings and caveats: The authors later found HLA-associated TCR beta chains more clonally expanded than equally common others. Sequencing likely generated an artifact that appeared as a cluster of highly shared sequence variants.

PCR was performed using 60 Vbeta and 13 Jbeta primers. Sequenced by immunoSEQ multiplex PCR; TCRdb stores in-frame clones only, minus some. The table lists about 140,000 clones, roughly 83% of them singletons. CDR1 and CDR2 from the germline V gene are DFQATT and SNEGSKA (reference sequence). The CDR3 spans 10 residues. With 3 bases removed from V and 5 bases from J, the gap between germline ends came to 4 bases. Worth noting for this clone: Its antigen is as yet unknown.

The sequence was obtained from a female donor in good health and CMV-seronegative. This chain uses TRBV20-1 with TRBJ2-5; D ambiguous. Sequenced sample: PBMCs. The CDR3 sequence is CSASLETQYF. CDR3 sequence (DNA): TGCAGTGCTAGTCTGGAGACCCAGTACTTC.